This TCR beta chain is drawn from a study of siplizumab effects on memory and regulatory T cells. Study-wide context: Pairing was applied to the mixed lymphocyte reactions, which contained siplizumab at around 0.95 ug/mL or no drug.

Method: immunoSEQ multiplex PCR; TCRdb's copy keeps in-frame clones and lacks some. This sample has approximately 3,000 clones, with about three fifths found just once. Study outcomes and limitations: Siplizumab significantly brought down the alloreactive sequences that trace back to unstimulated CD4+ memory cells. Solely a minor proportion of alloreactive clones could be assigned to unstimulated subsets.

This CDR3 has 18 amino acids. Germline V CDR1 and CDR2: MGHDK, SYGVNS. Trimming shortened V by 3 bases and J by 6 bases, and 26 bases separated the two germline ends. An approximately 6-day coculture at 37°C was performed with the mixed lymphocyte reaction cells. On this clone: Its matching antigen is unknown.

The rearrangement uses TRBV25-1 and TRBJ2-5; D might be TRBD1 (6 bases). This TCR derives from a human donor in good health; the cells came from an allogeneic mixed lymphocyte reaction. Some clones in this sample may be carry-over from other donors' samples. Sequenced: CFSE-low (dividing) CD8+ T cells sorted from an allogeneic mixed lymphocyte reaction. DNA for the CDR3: TGTGCCAGCAGTGACCCCGGACAGCCATTTGACGCCCAGAAGACCCAGTACTTC. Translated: CASSDPGQPFDAQKTQYF.